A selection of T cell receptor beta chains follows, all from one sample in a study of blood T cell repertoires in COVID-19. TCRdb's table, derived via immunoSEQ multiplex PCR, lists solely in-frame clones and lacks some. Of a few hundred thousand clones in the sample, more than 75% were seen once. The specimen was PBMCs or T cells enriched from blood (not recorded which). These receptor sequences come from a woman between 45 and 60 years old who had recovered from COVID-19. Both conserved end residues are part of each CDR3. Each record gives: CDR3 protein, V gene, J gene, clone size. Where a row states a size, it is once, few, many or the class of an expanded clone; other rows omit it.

CASILSTGGGRGNTEAFF	TRBV3-1/TRBV3-2	TRBJ1-1	.
CAWSVTSSAGDQPQHF	TRBV30	TRBJ1-5	.
CASSQDEGQGAEKLFF	TRBV4-2	TRBJ1-4	few
CASSQDIGDNEQFF	TRBV4-3	TRBJ2-1	.
CAWSVTDEQFF	TRBV30	TRBJ2-1	.
CSVAGGDPNTEAFF	TRBV29-1	TRBJ1-1	.
CASSSMSALNEKLFF	TRBV5-1	TRBJ1-4	once
CASSMGHQETQYF	TRBV19	TRBJ2-5	.
CASSPTGDHEKLFF	TRBV18	TRBJ1-4	.
CARAHPLGQYGYTF	TRBV2	TRBJ1-2	.
CASSTSDRGRNYGYTF	TRBV18	TRBJ1-2	.
CASSPLEGQNNEQFF	TRBV18	TRBJ2-1	.
CASSFQNYGYTF	TRBV12-3/TRBV12-4	TRBJ1-2	.
CASSSQAGYGYTF	TRBV27	TRBJ1-2	.
CASSSNPGQYYSGANVLTF	TRBV5-1	TRBJ2-6	.
CASSEGYFLAGVSPLHF	TRBV6-1	TRBJ1-6	.
CASSRPGEQFF	TRBV7-8	TRBJ2-1	.
CAWRLPGFDQPQHF	TRBV30	TRBJ1-5	once
CASSVEGQGNTEAFF	TRBV5-1	TRBJ1-1	few
CAWSAFSGVGEKLFF	TRBV30	TRBJ1-4	.
CASSLVRGNKGSPLHF	TRBV5-6	TRBJ1-6	.
CAWSPGWSEAFF	TRBV30	TRBJ1-1	once
CATRDPYLTEAFF	TRBV7-9	TRBJ1-1	.
CASSLGGKPNSPLHF	TRBV7-9	TRBJ1-6	.
CASSFSRQQHNYGYTF	TRBV7-9	TRBJ1-2	.
CASSSTGDYNEQFF	TRBV5-1	TRBJ2-1	once
CASSYQSGGLTSTDTQYF	TRBV7-2	TRBJ2-3	.
CASSYESRGLRQFF	TRBV6-6	TRBJ2-1	.
CASSVTNALSEQFF	TRBV2	TRBJ2-1	.
CASSPPGQGQETQYF	TRBV6-5	TRBJ2-5	.
CASSRELAGGPGEQYF	TRBV5-6	TRBJ2-7	.
CASRAGDRDSPLHF	TRBV19	TRBJ1-6	once
CASSLRGGQGARGYTF	TRBV7-8	TRBJ1-2	.
CASSSTGGYGYTF	TRBV7-2	TRBJ1-2	.
CASSHPTGYGYTF	TRBV3-1/TRBV3-2	TRBJ1-2	few
CASSYSIAGFEQFF	TRBV6-2/TRBV6-3	TRBJ2-1	.
CASSAYGGTGRGNTIYF	TRBV9	TRBJ1-3	.
CASSRAYGYTF	TRBV3-1/TRBV3-2	TRBJ1-2	.
CASRPGQGLFAGYTF	TRBV19	TRBJ1-2	.
CASSTGGITEAFF	TRBV2	TRBJ1-1	.
CASTYSLDSQPQHF	TRBV19	TRBJ1-5	.
CASSKRGYEQFF	TRBV7-3	TRBJ2-1	.
CASSHKQGREGYGYTF	TRBV5-1	TRBJ1-2	.
CASSFAQGGSYEQYF	TRBV7-9	TRBJ2-7	.
CASSPDRGHGYTF	TRBV18	TRBJ1-2	.
CASSYGQVGNQPQHF	TRBV2	TRBJ1-5	.
CATGATRDKPYEQYF	TRBV15	TRBJ2-7	.
CASSLAGGYKDTQYF	TRBV19	TRBJ2-3	.
CASRSSGGAGGYTF	TRBV7-3	TRBJ1-2	.
CASSLTRMAGNTIYF	TRBV5-1	TRBJ1-3	once
CASSPLFGYGYTF	TRBV7-3	TRBJ1-2	.
CASSQDSYGYTF	TRBV3-1/TRBV3-2	TRBJ1-2	.
CASSSEGLGIYTGELFF	TRBV5-1	TRBJ2-2	.
CASSLGKNTEAFF	TRBV5-4	TRBJ1-1	.
CASSLFSVNEQFF	TRBV7-9	TRBJ2-1	.
CASSSTGTGVFQETQYF	TRBV7-9	TRBJ2-5	.